The rows below give T cell receptor beta chains drawn from one sample of a study of PD-1 blockade in classical Hodgkin lymphoma. Here immunoSEQ multiplex PCR was the method, and the copy in TCRdb shows in-frame clones only, minus some. The sample consists of approximately 70,000 clones, about 93% of them appearing once. The sample was peripheral blood mononuclear cells (PBMCs). These receptors all come from a human donor with classical Hodgkin lymphoma. Each CDR3 is given with its conserved first and last residue. Each record gives: J gene, clone size, V gene, D gene, CDR3 DNA, CDR3 protein. D genes are given only for firm matches. The size entry is marked missing in some rows and otherwise reads once, few, many or a size class.

J gene: TRBJ2-2; clone size: NA; V gene: TRBV2; D gene: TRBD1; CDR3 DNA: TGTGCCAGCAGAGGACAGGGGGCGAGGACCGGGGAGCTGTTTTTT; CDR3 protein: CASRGQGARTGELFF
J gene: TRBJ2-3; clone size: once; V gene: TRBV7-2; D gene: TRBD2; CDR3 DNA: TGTGCCAGCAGCTTCCGGGGGGGCACAGATACGCAGTATTTT; CDR3 protein: CASSFRGGTDTQYF
J gene: TRBJ2-3; clone size: once; V gene: TRBV5-1; D gene: TRBD1; CDR3 DNA: TGCGCCAGCAGCCCAGGGACAGGGGGAACGCAGTATTTT; CDR3 protein: CASSPGTGGTQYF
J gene: TRBJ1-1; clone size: NA; V gene: TRBV28; D gene: NA; CDR3 DNA: TGTGCCAGCAGTTTATTGGGGGGGGGACTCCTGAACACTGAAGCTTTCTTT; CDR3 protein: CASSLLGGGLLNTEAFF
J gene: TRBJ1-2; clone size: NA; V gene: TRBV7-2; D gene: TRBD1; CDR3 DNA: TGTGCCAGCAGCTCCAAGGGACAGGCTATGGGCTACACCTTC; CDR3 protein: CASSSKGQAMGYTF
J gene: TRBJ1-5; clone size: NA; V gene: TRBV19; D gene: TRBD1; CDR3 DNA: TGTGCCACTCGGACAGGGGAGGGTAATCAGCCCCAGCATTTT; CDR3 protein: CATRTGEGNQPQHF
J gene: TRBJ2-7; clone size: NA; V gene: TRBV11-2; D gene: NA; CDR3 DNA: TGTGCCAGCAGCTTAACAGGGTGGGGCTACGAGCAGTACTTC; CDR3 protein: CASSLTGWGYEQYF
J gene: TRBJ2-3; clone size: NA; V gene: TRBV5-1; D gene: NA; CDR3 DNA: TGCGCCAGCCGATCCAGGGCGAGCACAGATACGCAGTATTTT; CDR3 protein: CASRSRASTDTQYF
J gene: TRBJ1-4; clone size: NA; V gene: TRBV10-2; D gene: TRBD1; CDR3 DNA: TGCGCCAGCCAGACAGGGACCTCAACTAATGAAAAACTGTTTTTT; CDR3 protein: CASQTGTSTNEKLFF
J gene: TRBJ2-7; clone size: NA; V gene: TRBV7-9; D gene: NA; CDR3 DNA: TGTGCCAGCAGCCATGGGGGTGGCTACGAGCAGTACTTC; CDR3 protein: CASSHGGGYEQYF
J gene: TRBJ1-2; clone size: once; V gene: TRBV5-1; D gene: NA; CDR3 DNA: TGCGCCAGCAGCTTGCGCCACAGCCAGGGGTTTAACTATGGCTACACCTTC; CDR3 protein: CASSLRHSQGFNYGYTF
J gene: TRBJ1-3; clone size: once; V gene: TRBV5-4; D gene: TRBD1; CDR3 DNA: TGTGCCAGCAGCTTGGGGGGACAGGGGAACGGAAACACCATATATTTT; CDR3 protein: CASSLGGQGNGNTIYF
J gene: TRBJ2-1; clone size: NA; V gene: TRBV9; D gene: TRBD2; CDR3 DNA: TGTGCCAGCAGCGTAGGACCGACTAGCGGGTACAATGAGCAGTTCTTC; CDR3 protein: CASSVGPTSGYNEQFF
J gene: TRBJ2-2; clone size: NA; V gene: TRBV7-9; D gene: NA; CDR3 DNA: TGTGCCAGCAGCTTGAGAGCGACCGGGGAGCTGTTTTTT; CDR3 protein: CASSLRATGELFF
J gene: TRBJ1-1; clone size: NA; V gene: TRBV29-1; D gene: NA; CDR3 DNA: TGCAGCGTTGAAGGTGGCCAGGGCACTGAAGCTTTCTTT; CDR3 protein: CSVEGGQGTEAFF
J gene: TRBJ1-2; clone size: NA; V gene: TRBV6-5; D gene: TRBD1; CDR3 DNA: TGTGCCAGCAGCTTCGGGGGACAGGGGGCCTACACCTTC; CDR3 protein: CASSFGGQGAYTF
J gene: TRBJ1-2; clone size: NA; V gene: TRBV4-1; D gene: NA; CDR3 DNA: TGCGCCAGCAGCCACGGACAGAACAACTATGGCTACACCTTC; CDR3 protein: CASSHGQNNYGYTF
J gene: TRBJ1-1; clone size: NA; V gene: TRBV10-1; D gene: NA; CDR3 DNA: TGCGCCAGCAGTGATGGGACTGAAGCTTTCTTT; CDR3 protein: CASSDGTEAFF
J gene: TRBJ2-5; clone size: NA; V gene: TRBV7-9; D gene: NA; CDR3 DNA: TGTGCCAGCAGCTTGAAGGGGGGGACCCACGAGACCCAGTACTTC; CDR3 protein: CASSLKGGTHETQYF
J gene: TRBJ2-7; clone size: NA; V gene: TRBV28; D gene: NA; CDR3 DNA: TGTGCCAGCAGTACCCAGCTTACAGGTACCTACGAGCAGTACTTC; CDR3 protein: CASSTQLTGTYEQYF
J gene: TRBJ1-6; clone size: once; V gene: TRBV2; D gene: NA; CDR3 DNA: TGTGCCAGCAGTGATACGACGACATCACGGTCACCCCTCCACTTT; CDR3 protein: CASSDTTTSRSPLHF
J gene: TRBJ1-1; clone size: NA; V gene: TRBV9; D gene: NA; CDR3 DNA: TGTGCCAGCAGCTCCGACACTGAAGCTTTCTTT; CDR3 protein: CASSSDTEAFF
J gene: TRBJ1-3; clone size: NA; V gene: TRBV4-1; D gene: NA; CDR3 DNA: TGCGCCAGCAGCCCGGGGGAATCTGGAAACACCATATATTTT; CDR3 protein: CASSPGESGNTIYF
J gene: TRBJ2-5; clone size: NA; V gene: TRBV7-2; D gene: TRBD2; CDR3 DNA: TGTGCCAGCAGTCTGTTTCCTAGCGGACCTGAAGAGACCCAGTACTTC; CDR3 protein: CASSLFPSGPEETQYF
J gene: TRBJ2-5; clone size: NA; V gene: TRBV19; D gene: NA; CDR3 DNA: TGTGCCAGTACCACTGGTGGGGGGCCTAGAGAGACCCAGTACTTC; CDR3 protein: CASTTGGGPRETQYF
J gene: TRBJ2-5; clone size: NA; V gene: TRBV29-1; D gene: TRBD1; CDR3 DNA: TGCAGCGTCCTGACAGGGCAAGAGACCCAGTACTTC; CDR3 protein: CSVLTGQETQYF
J gene: TRBJ1-2; clone size: once; V gene: TRBV27; D gene: NA; CDR3 DNA: TGTGCCAGCAGTGTCAGGGTTGGAAATGGCTACACCTTC; CDR3 protein: CASSVRVGNGYTF
J gene: TRBJ2-3; clone size: NA; V gene: TRBV9; D gene: TRBD1; CDR3 DNA: TGTGCCAGCAGCGCCGGGGACAGGGTGTATGCAGATACGCAGTATTTT; CDR3 protein: CASSAGDRVYADTQYF
J gene: TRBJ2-3; clone size: NA; V gene: TRBV27; D gene: NA; CDR3 DNA: TGTGCCAGCACCTACGTACGGGGGGCGAGGGGACCAGATACGCAGTATTTT; CDR3 protein: CASTYVRGARGPDTQYF
J gene: TRBJ2-1; clone size: NA; V gene: TRBV4-3; D gene: NA; CDR3 DNA: TGCGCCAGCAGCCAAGATTTAGTAAGCAATGAGCAGTTCTTC; CDR3 protein: CASSQDLVSNEQFF
J gene: TRBJ2-7; clone size: NA; V gene: TRBV7-2; D gene: TRBD2; CDR3 DNA: TGTGCCAGCAGCTTAGCGCCTAGCGGGAGGGCGGGGGAGCAGTACTTC; CDR3 protein: CASSLAPSGRAGEQYF
J gene: TRBJ2-5; clone size: NA; V gene: TRBV15; D gene: NA; CDR3 DNA: TGTGCCACCAGCAGAGATCCCTCAGGGTTGGAGACCCAGTACTTC; CDR3 protein: CATSRDPSGLETQYF
J gene: TRBJ1-2; clone size: NA; V gene: TRBV6-6; D gene: NA; CDR3 DNA: TGTGCCAGCAGTTACGCTGTAACTTACAGCGGCTATGGCTACACCTTC; CDR3 protein: CASSYAVTYSGYGYTF
J gene: TRBJ1-2; clone size: NA; V gene: TRBV4-1; D gene: NA; CDR3 DNA: TGCGCCAGCAGCCAAGGGGGCCGCCCAACACGCTATGGCTACACCTTC; CDR3 protein: CASSQGGRPTRYGYTF
J gene: TRBJ2-7; clone size: NA; V gene: TRBV7-2; D gene: NA; CDR3 DNA: TGTGCCAGCAGCTTAGCGGGGGCGGGAACCTACGAGCAGTACTTC; CDR3 protein: CASSLAGAGTYEQYF
J gene: TRBJ2-7; clone size: NA; V gene: TRBV9; D gene: TRBD1; CDR3 DNA: TGTGCCAGCAGCGCGGCCGGGACAGGGCACTACGAGCAGTACTTC; CDR3 protein: CASSAAGTGHYEQYF
J gene: TRBJ2-7; clone size: NA; V gene: TRBV9; D gene: NA; CDR3 DNA: TGTGCCAGCAGCGTAACAGGGACCTACGAGCAGTACTTC; CDR3 protein: CASSVTGTYEQYF
J gene: TRBJ1-6; clone size: NA; V gene: TRBV5-1; D gene: TRBD1; CDR3 DNA: TGCGCCAGCAGCTCTCTCGACAGGGGTAATTCACCCCTCCACTTT; CDR3 protein: CASSSLDRGNSPLHF
J gene: TRBJ1-1; clone size: NA; V gene: TRBV5-4; D gene: NA; CDR3 DNA: TGTGCCAGCAGCTTAAGGAACACTGAAGCTTTCTTT; CDR3 protein: CASSLRNTEAFF
J gene: TRBJ1-2; clone size: once; V gene: TRBV2; D gene: TRBD1; CDR3 DNA: TGTGCCAGCAGTGGTCCTCCGGGACAGGGAAATGGCTACACCTTC; CDR3 protein: CASSGPPGQGNGYTF
J gene: TRBJ1-2; clone size: NA; V gene: TRBV30; D gene: TRBD1; CDR3 DNA: TGTGCCTGGAGACCGGGACAGGGAAACTATGGCTACACCTTC; CDR3 protein: CAWRPGQGNYGYTF
J gene: TRBJ2-5; clone size: NA; V gene: TRBV19; D gene: NA; CDR3 DNA: TGTGCCAGTAGTATTAACTCAGGGTCTGGGGCCCAGTACTTC; CDR3 protein: CASSINSGSGAQYF
J gene: TRBJ2-3; clone size: NA; V gene: TRBV5-6; D gene: NA; CDR3 DNA: TGTGCCAGCAGCTTGAGACTAAGCACAGATACGCAGTATTTT; CDR3 protein: CASSLRLSTDTQYF
J gene: TRBJ2-7; clone size: NA; V gene: TRBV11-2; D gene: TRBD2; CDR3 DNA: TGTGCCAGCAGCTCAAACGACGGGACTAGCGGCTGGGCCTACGAGCAGTACTTC; CDR3 protein: CASSSNDGTSGWAYEQYF
J gene: TRBJ2-5; clone size: NA; V gene: TRBV9; D gene: NA; CDR3 DNA: TGTGCCAGCAGCACCAACCTGGGGGAGCAGTACTTC; CDR3 protein: CASSTNLGEQYF
J gene: TRBJ1-5; clone size: NA; V gene: TRBV11-2; D gene: NA; CDR3 DNA: TGTGCCAGCAGCTTAGATGGTCGCATCAATCAGCCCCAGCATTTT; CDR3 protein: CASSLDGRINQPQHF
J gene: TRBJ1-2; clone size: once; V gene: TRBV11-2; D gene: TRBD1; CDR3 DNA: TGTGCCAGCAGCCCGGGACAGGGGGGTGGCTACACCTTC; CDR3 protein: CASSPGQGGGYTF
J gene: TRBJ1-2; clone size: NA; V gene: TRBV6-1; D gene: TRBD1; CDR3 DNA: TGTGCCAGCAGTGAATTAGGTCCGGGACAGAGCTATGGCTACACCTTC; CDR3 protein: CASSELGPGQSYGYTF
J gene: TRBJ1-4; clone size: once; V gene: TRBV6-4; D gene: NA; CDR3 DNA: TGTGCCAGCAGTGTTAGGGGAGCAACTAATGAAAAACTGTTTTTT; CDR3 protein: CASSVRGATNEKLFF
J gene: TRBJ1-4; clone size: once; V gene: TRBV6-1; D gene: NA; CDR3 DNA: TGTGCCAGCAGTGAAGGGGTTTTCTTTAATGAAAAACTGTTTTTT; CDR3 protein: CASSEGVFFNEKLFF
J gene: TRBJ2-7; clone size: NA; V gene: TRBV5-1; D gene: NA; CDR3 DNA: TGCGCCAGCAGCTTGGACAGTAGCCTCGAGCAGTACTTC; CDR3 protein: CASSLDSSLEQYF